This paragraph covers one TCR beta chain sequence. Germline lookup yields CDR1 MGHRA and CDR2 YSYEKL. CDR3 size: 14 residues. The V end lost 1 base, the J end lost 1 base, and 7 bases lay between the germline ends. This sample stems from a study of blood T cell repertoires in COVID-19. The table came from immunoSEQ multiplex PCR; TCRdb's copy has only in-frame clones and leaves some out. In the table there are 130,000 or so clones, 84% of which are singletons. This receptor was obtained from a man aged 25 to 45 with COVID-19, enrolled during active disease. The rearrangement uses TRBV4-1 and TRBJ2-5; D unclear. Sequenced sample: peripheral blood. The CDR3 sequence: CASSQVGSQETQYF. The CDR3 DNA is TGCGCCAGCAGCCAAGTGGGCTCCCAAGAGACCCAGTACTTC.